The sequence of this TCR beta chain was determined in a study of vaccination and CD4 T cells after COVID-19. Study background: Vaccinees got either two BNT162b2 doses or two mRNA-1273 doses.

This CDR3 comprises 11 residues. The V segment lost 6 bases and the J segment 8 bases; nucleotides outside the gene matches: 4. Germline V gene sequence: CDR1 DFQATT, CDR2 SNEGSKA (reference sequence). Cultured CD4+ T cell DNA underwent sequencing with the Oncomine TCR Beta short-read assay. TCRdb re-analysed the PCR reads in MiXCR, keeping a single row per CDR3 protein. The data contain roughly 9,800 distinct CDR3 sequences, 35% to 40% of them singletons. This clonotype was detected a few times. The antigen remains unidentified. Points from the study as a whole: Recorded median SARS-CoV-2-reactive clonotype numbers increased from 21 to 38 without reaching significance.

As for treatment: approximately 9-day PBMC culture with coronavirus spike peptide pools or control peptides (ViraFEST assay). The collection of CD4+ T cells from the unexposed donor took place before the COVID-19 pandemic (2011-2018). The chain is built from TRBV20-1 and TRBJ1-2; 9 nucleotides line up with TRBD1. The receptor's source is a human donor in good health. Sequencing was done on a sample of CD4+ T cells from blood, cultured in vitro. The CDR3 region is CSAWTGDGYTF. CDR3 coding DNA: TGCAGTGCCTGGACAGGGGACGGCTACACCTTC.